The 27 T cell receptor beta chains in this list originate from one sample, sequenced in a study of CD8+CD57+ T cells in acquired aplastic anemia. CDR3 and TCR beta VDJ profiling relied on genomic DNA as the template. TCRdb itself ran the reads through MiXCR, one entry per CDR3 protein. Of some 410,000 distinct CDR3 sequences detected, about two thirds appear once; the ten largest clones hold 4%. Source material: sorted CD4+, CD8+, or CD8+CD57+ T cells (not recorded which) from PBMCs. The receptor set was obtained from a human donor in good health, serving as a control.

This clonotype was counted once. CDR3 in DNA: TGCGCCAGCAGCTGGGGACTAGCGGTTGCGGGAGAGAACACTGAAGCTTTCTTT. As protein: CASSWGLAVAGENTEAFF. The chain uses TRBV5-1 and TRBJ1-1; D is perhaps TRBD1 (5 bases). There are 18 residues in the CDR3. Germline V CDR1 and CDR2: SGHRS, YFSETQ. V lost 3 bases and J 1 base, leaving 22 bases between the germline ends.

This clonotype came up many times. CDR3 DNA sequence: TGTGCCAGCAGTGGCGACCGGGCGGTTGCTTTCTTT. This codes for CASSGDRAVAFF. The chain joins TRBV6-6 to TRBJ1-1; D is uncertain. Germline V CDR1 and CDR2: MNHNY, SVGAGI (reference sequence). The V end was cut by 5 bases, the J end by 11 bases, with 15 bases between. CDR3 length equals 12 residues.

Only one count was recorded for this clonotype. The chain uses TRBV19 and TRBJ2-1; D not resolved. Germline V gives CDR1 LNHDA, CDR2 SQIVND (reference sequence). V lost 6 bases to trimming and J lost 5 bases, with 8 bases between them. The CDR3 sequence is 12 residues long. The CDR3 nucleotides read TGTGCCAGTAGGGCAGCCAACAATGAGCAGTTCTTC. Translated, it gives CASRAANNEQFF.

This clonotype was observed many times. The rearrangement joins TRBV7-2 to TRBJ1-1; D call uncertain. Trimming shortened V by 5 bases and J by 4 bases, and 17 bases separated the two germline ends. This CDR3 spans 15 amino acids. CDR1 is SGHTA and CDR2 is FQGNSA in the germline V gene. The CDR3 DNA follows: TGTGCCAGCAGCCCCCCACGTAGAGGACCCACTGAAGCTTTCTTT. Its translation is CASSPPRRGPTEAFF.

In its sample, this clonotype was seen many times. This chain uses TRBV11-2 with TRBJ2-6; D assignment may be TRBD1 or TRBD2 (5 bases each). Per the germline V gene, CDR1 is SGHAT and CDR2 is FQNNGV. This CDR3 contains 19 residues. The V and J ends lost 4 bases and 0 bases respectively, with 19 bases between them. CDR3 coding DNA: TGTGCCAGCAGCTCTATCCGGGACGGCGCCAGCTCTGGGGCCAACGTCCTGACTTTC. It is translated as CASSSIRDGASSGANVLTF.

Comments on this clonotype: At one boundary the junction diverges from the germline segment, which might be a read error. CDR3 loop: CAISDLGSGWEQYF. CDR3 nucleotides: TGTGCCATCAGTGATTTGGGCTCGGGGTGGGAGCAGTACTTC. This chain connects TRBV12-3 or TRBV12-4 to TRBJ2-7, with D possibly matching TRBD2 (5 bases). The CDR3 is 14 residues long.

Only a few counts were recorded for this clonotype. The chain joins TRBV25-1 to TRBJ1-1; D perhaps matches TRBD1 (6 bases). The germline V and J ends were trimmed by 4 bases and 1 base, with 13 bases remaining between them. The CDR3 runs to 15 residues. The V gene's germline CDR1 is MGHDK and CDR2 SYGVNS. The CDR3 region is CASSVGQGQNTEAFF. CDR3 nucleotides: TGTGCCAGCAGTGTCGGTCAGGGGCAGAACACTGAAGCTTTCTTT.

In its sample, this clonotype was seen a few times. The CDR3 DNA reads as TGTGCCAGCAGTGAAGCGGCGGGCGCCTATAATTCACCCCTCCACTTT. Translation gives CASSEAAGAYNSPLHF. The chain joins TRBV25-1 to TRBJ1-6; D call uncertain. The V and J ends lost 2 bases and 2 bases respectively, with 10 bases between them. The CDR3 has 16 amino acids. The germline CDR1 and CDR2 sequences are MGHDK and SYGVNS.

This clonotype was seen ten or more times. The genes are TRBV12-3 or TRBV12-4 and TRBJ2-1; 12 nucleotides line up with TRBD1. This CDR3 spans 14 amino acids. The V gene end was trimmed by 6 bases and the J gene end by 7 bases; junction bases not matched to a gene: 4. The CDR3 loop reads CASSPGQGANEQFF. The CDR3 DNA is TGTGCCAGCAGCCCGGGACAGGGGGCGAATGAGCAGTTCTTC.

The rearrangement uses TRBV20-1 and TRBJ1-1; D is possibly TRBD1 (6 bases). In germline, CDR1 is DFQATT, CDR2 SNEGSKA (reference sequence). The CDR3 covers 13 residues. The CDR3 sequence is CSAEKGGDTQAFF. The CDR3 bases are TGCAGCGCGGAGAAGGGGGGTGATACGCAAGCTTTCTTT.

This clonotype was seen repeatedly, ten times or more. This chain uses TRBV14 with TRBJ2-3; 9 bases align to TRBD1. Trimming took 4 bases from V and 0 from J; bases not matched to a gene: 8. CDR3 length: 17 residues. Germline CDR1 SGHDN, CDR2 FVKESK. CDR3 DNA: TGTGCCAGCAGCCCCTGGTTAGGGACAGGGAGCACAGATACGCAGTATTTT. Translated: CASSPWLGTGSTDTQYF.

This clonotype was seen ten or more times. This sequence joins TRBV5-8 and TRBJ2-3; 9 nucleotides match TRBD1. The CDR3 has 16 amino acids. The V segment lost 4 bases and the J segment 2 bases; nucleotides outside the gene matches: 8. In germline, CDR1 is SGHTS, CDR2 YDEGEE. CDR3 coding DNA: TGTGCCAGCAGCCGACAGGGGGACATCACCACAGATACGCAGTATTTT. Translated, it gives CASSRQGDITTDTQYF.

The J gene is TRBJ2-4, the V gene TRBV7-9; D gene ambiguous. The CDR3 is made up of 13 amino acids. The germline gives CDR1 SEHNR, CDR2 FQNEAQ (reference sequence). V shed 1 base and J shed 6 bases, with 7 bases lying between them. The CDR3 spells CASSLGVTNIQYF. The DNA of the CDR3 is TGTGCCAGCAGCTTAGGGGTCACAAACATTCAGTACTTC.

The gene calls are TRBV7-2 and TRBJ2-5; tentatively, D is TRBD1 (5 bases). Matching the DNA end better, TRBJ2-7 makes the J call doubtful. This CDR3 is built from 14 residues. CDR1 SGHTA and CDR2 FQGNSA come from the germline V gene. DNA of the CDR3: TGTGCCAGCAGCCTCGGTTCAGGGCCCTACGAGCAGTACTTC. Translation gives CASSLGSGPYEQYF.

V usage is TRBV7-3 and J usage is TRBJ1-4; 9 bases match TRBD1. Trimming removed 5 bases from V and 14 bases from J; junction bases left unmatched: 15. CDR1 is SGHTA and CDR2 is FQGTGA in the germline V gene. The CDR3 runs to 15 residues. The CDR3 nucleotides are TGTGCCAGCAGCGCAGACAGGGGGACCAATGAAGGGCTGTTTTTT. This gives the protein CASSADRGTNEGLFF.

About this clonotype itself: At one boundary the junction diverges from the germline segment, which might be a read error. V gene TRBV10-3 combines with J gene TRBJ1-5, with 8 bases identical to TRBD2. The tail of the sequence fits TRBJ2-3 better, so the J call may be wrong. This CDR3 is built from 13 residues. CDR1 and CDR2 from the germline V gene are ENHRY and SYGVKD. CDR3 nucleotide sequence: TGTGCCACCGGGGGGGGGGGCACAGAGACGCAGTATTTT. Amino acids: CATGGGGTETQYF.

This chain connects TRBV9 to TRBJ2-3; tentative D call: TRBD2 (5 bases). Germline assignment: CDR1 SGDLS and CDR2 YYNGEE. V was clipped by 4 bases and J by 10 bases, with 16 bases between them. The CDR3 covers 13 residues. The CDR3 DNA follows: TGTGCCAGCAGCCAAGGAGCGGTTAGGTCGCAGTATTTT. It is translated as CASSQGAVRSQYF.

The chain uses TRBV7-9 and TRBJ1-2; D is unresolved. With 2 bases removed from V and 6 bases from J, the gap between germline ends came to 10 bases. Germline V gene sequence: CDR1 SEHNR, CDR2 FQNEAQ (reference sequence). This CDR3 comprises 13 residues. The CDR3 reads CASSLLTDDGYTF. CDR3 bases: TGTGCCAGCAGCTTACTAACAGACGATGGCTACACCTTC.

As for this clonotype: Lacking the conserved final phenylalanine or tryptophan, this CDR3 likely reflects a read error. It is unclear where the CDR3 begins or ends on the DNA, so no DNA is shown, and the CDR3 is as TCRdb lists it. This chain joins TRBV9 and TRBJ2-7. Including both end residues, the CDR3 is 12 amino acids long. Germline-derived CDR1 and CDR2 are SGDLS and YYNGEE. The CDR3 here is CASSVGSSHYDL.

This clonotype showed up many times. The chain joins TRBV29-1 to TRBJ2-5, with D possibly being TRBD2 (6 bases). The CDR3 extends over 14 amino acids. Trimming cost V 0 bases and J 4 bases, with 12 bases left between them. Per germline, CDR1 SQVTM and CDR2 ANQGSEA. The CDR3 nucleotides read TGCAGCGTTGAAGATGAAAGGGGAGGAGAGACCCAGTACTTC. It is translated as CSVEDERGGETQYF.

In its sample, this clonotype was seen many times. The V and J genes are TRBV10-1 and TRBJ2-2; 8 nucleotides match TRBD1. The J segment lost 1 base and the V segment lost 3 bases, leaving 4 bases of the junction unmatched. This CDR3 region has 16 residues. Germline V gives CDR1 WNHNN, CDR2 SYGVQD (reference sequence). CDR3 sequence reads: CASSDVGTGNTGELFF. Written as DNA, the CDR3 is TGCGCCAGCAGTGATGTGGGGACAGGGAACACCGGGGAGCTGTTTTTT.

Concerning this clonotype itself: The junction departs from the called germline gene at one end, perhaps through a read error. CDR3 in amino acids: CASRLGLGAEQYF. CDR3 DNA: TGCGCCAGCAGGTTAGGGTTAGGAGCCGAGCAGTACTTC. The J gene is TRBJ2-7, the V gene TRBV7-3; no clear D. There are 13 residues in the CDR3. Germline CDR1 is SGHTA and CDR2 is FQGTGA. The full variable domain, rest sourced from reference TRBV7-3 and TRBJ2-7, is GAGVSQTPSNKVTEKGKYVELRCDPISGHTALYWYRQSLGQGPEFLIYFQGTGAADDSGLPNDRFFAVRPEGSVSTLKIQRTERGDSAVYLCASRLGLGAEQYFGPGTRLTVT.

V and J are TRBV15 and TRBJ1-2; D uncertain. This CDR3 spans 16 amino acids. The germline CDR1 and CDR2 sequences are LNHNV and YYDKDF (reference sequence). Between the trimmed V and J ends, which lost 0 bases and 5 bases, there was a span of 16 bases. In DNA, the CDR3 is TGTGCCACCAGCAGAGATACCGGCAGCGGATCGTATGGCTACACCTTC. Residues: CATSRDTGSGSYGYTF.

This clonotype was observed at least ten times. J is TRBJ1-4 and V is TRBV4-3; no reliable D call. CDR3 length: 15 amino acids. Trimming stripped 0 bases from V and 6 bases from J, with 11 bases between. From germline, CDR1 is LGHNA and CDR2 YSLEER. This CDR3 is CASSQDNQSYEKLFF. CDR3 bases: TGCGCCAGCAGCCAAGATAACCAGAGCTATGAAAAACTGTTTTTT.

V and J are TRBV6-1 and TRBJ1-2, with D perhaps TRBD1 (5 bases). This CDR3 has 14 amino acids. CDR1 and CDR2 from the germline V gene are MNHNS and SASEGT. Trimming pared 5 bases from V and 6 bases from J, leaving 16 bases between. CDR3 region: CASSRDFEIHGYTF. The CDR3 DNA sequence: TGTGCCAGCAGTCGGGACTTCGAAATCCATGGCTACACCTTC.

This chain links TRBV2 with TRBJ2-5; the D gene is possibly TRBD1 (5 bases). The CDR3 is made up of 17 amino acids. V dropped 2 bases and J dropped 1 base, with 17 bases sitting between them. Germline V gives CDR1 SNHLY, CDR2 FYNNEI. The CDR3 DNA is TGTGCCAGCAGTGAAATAGGGGCCAAGCCTATCCAAGAGACCCAGTACTTC. This encodes CASSEIGAKPIQETQYF.

On this clonotype itself: The CDR3 carries no conserved terminal phenylalanine or tryptophan, so it likely arises from a read error. The DNA is omitted, as the CDR3 cannot be located on it reliably, and the CDR3 follows TCRdb's listing. The genes are TRBV7-3 and TRBJ2-7; the table's D call TRBD1 went unverified against the DNA. The CDR3 length is 15 residues, termini included. In germline, CDR1 is SGHTA, CDR2 FQGTGA. CDR3 residues: CASSSGTGGTYGYYL.